These 21 T cell receptor beta chains were sequenced from one sample in a study of T cell repertoires in cytomegalovirus infection. What these receptors recognize is not known. One entry per CDR3 protein, called by TCRdb with MiXCR from the reads. The profile shows some 590,000 distinct CDR3 sequences, roughly 43% of them singletons. The source material was cultured PBMCs, sampled from culture after CMV antigen stimulation. These receptors came from a human donor in good health (CMV status not recorded). Some clones in this sample may be carry-over from other donors' samples.

This chain uses TRBV10-3 with TRBJ2-1, with unresolved D. Looked up from germline, CDR1 is ENHRY and CDR2 is SYGVKD. The CDR3 has 11 amino acids. The V gene lost 2 bases and the J gene lost 8 bases, with 4 bases spanning the gap. The CDR3 is CAISERDEQFF. CDR3 DNA: TGTGCCATCAGTGAGAGGGATGAGCAGTTCTTC.

The rearrangement links TRBV20-1 to TRBJ2-1; D is possibly TRBD1 or TRBD2 (5 bases each). CDR1 is DFQATT, CDR2 SNEGSKA, per germline (reference sequence). This CDR3 spans 14 amino acids. V lost 5 bases and J 4 bases, leaving 15 bases between the germline ends. The CDR3 region has the DNA TGCAGTGCTGCCCCTAGCTGGGGGTACAATGAGCAGTTCTTC. Translating it yields CSAAPSWGYNEQFF.

This clonotype came up a few times. V gene TRBV14 combines with J gene TRBJ2-3; 10 bases are a match to TRBD1. V dropped 4 bases and J dropped 5; count of bases not matched to a gene: 6. CDR1 SGHDN and CDR2 FVKESK come from the germline V gene. This CDR3 is 15 amino acids long. The CDR3 spells CASSLATGGRDTQYF. DNA of the CDR3: TGTGCCAGCAGCCTAGCGACAGGGGGCAGAGATACGCAGTATTTT.

The chain links TRBV29-1 to TRBJ1-1; D is possibly TRBD1 (6 bases). CDR3 length: 12 amino acids. Trimming took 4 bases from V and 9 from J, leaving 15 bases between them. The germline CDR1 and CDR2 sequences are SQVTM and ANQGSEA. The chain's CDR3 is CSVGDRTPKAFF. In nucleotides, the CDR3 is TGCAGCGTTGGAGACAGGACTCCTAAAGCTTTCTTT.

This chain links TRBV20-1 with TRBJ1-2; 7 bases align to TRBD1. The V gene's germline CDR1 is DFQATT and CDR2 SNEGSKA (reference sequence). The CDR3 sequence is 15 residues long. Germline trimming cut 5 bases from V and 0 bases from J; bases unmatched to any gene: 9. The CDR3 sequence is CSAGIQGQANYGYTF. The CDR3, as DNA: TGCAGTGCTGGGATTCAAGGACAGGCTAACTATGGCTACACCTTC.

This clonotype was counted only a few times. This chain uses TRBV7-2 with TRBJ2-7, with TRBD2 identical over 7 bases. Looked up from germline, CDR1 is SGHTA and CDR2 is FQGNSA. V lost 3 bases and J lost 2; bases outside the gene matches: 4. The CDR3 runs 14 residues. The CDR3, as DNA: TGTGCCAGCAGCTTTGGGACTATCACCTACGAGCAGTACTTC. Translated: CASSFGTITYEQYF. Complete variable domain (other parts from reference TRBV7-2 and TRBJ2-7): GAGVSQSPSNKVTEKGKDVELRCDPISGHTALYWYRQSLGQGLEFLIYFQGNSAPDKSGLPSDRFSAERTGGSVSTLTIQRTQQEDSAVYLCASSFGTITYEQYFGPGTRLTVT.

The rearrangement uses TRBV7-9 and TRBJ1-6, with D tentatively TRBD1 (6 bases). V gave up 6 bases and J gave up 10 bases, with 19 bases separating them. Germline V gene lookup returns CDR1 SEHNR and CDR2 FQNEAQ (reference sequence). This CDR3 contains 15 residues. CDR3 amino acids: CASRHRVTPESPLHF. The CDR3 DNA is TGTGCCAGCAGGCACAGGGTGACCCCCGAGTCACCCCTCCACTTT.

CDR3 in DNA: TGTGCCAGTAAAAGGGGGGAGACCCGAGGCGGGGAGCTGTTTTTT. Translated: CASKRGETRGGELFF. This sequence joins TRBV19 and TRBJ2-2; D may match TRBD1 or TRBD2 (6 bases each). CDR1 and CDR2 (germline): LNHDA, SQIVND (reference sequence). Trimming pared 7 bases from V and 7 bases from J, leaving 19 bases between. The CDR3 runs 15 residues.

As DNA, the CDR3 is TGCAGCGTTGTCGGTCTCCGAAGCGGGGAGCTGTTTTTT. It yields the protein CSVVGLRSGELFF. The rearrangement joins TRBV29-1 to TRBJ2-2; D unresolved. V was shortened by 4 bases and J by 7 bases, with 13 bases between the two germline ends. Germline loops: CDR1 SQVTM, CDR2 ANQGSEA. The CDR3 loop spans 13 amino acids.

A few counts support this clonotype. This chain connects TRBV7-9 to TRBJ1-2, with TRBD1 matching 7 bases. The CDR3 covers 18 residues. Germline values: CDR1 SEHNR, CDR2 FQNEAQ (reference sequence). Trimming at V came to 3 bases and at J to 8 bases, leaving 21 bases not matched to a gene. CDR3 protein: CASSFDPSGQLIVGGYTF. CDR3 sequence (DNA): TGTGCCAGCAGCTTTGACCCGTCGGGACAGCTAATTGTCGGAGGCTACACCTTC.

This chain uses TRBV6-1 with TRBJ2-7; D perhaps matches TRBD1 (5 bases). The CDR3 covers 15 residues. In germline, CDR1 is MNHNS, CDR2 SASEGT. The V end was cut by 7 bases, the J end by 2 bases, with 18 bases between. CDR3 region: CASNKRAGITYEQYF. The CDR3 region has the DNA TGTGCCAGCAACAAACGGGCAGGGATAACCTACGAGCAGTACTTC.

This clonotype has just a few counts. The genes are TRBV7-2 and TRBJ2-7; 9 positions agree with TRBD1. Germline assignment: CDR1 SGHTA and CDR2 FQGNSA. The junction had 7 bases not matched to a gene; V was cut back by 7 bases and J by 0 bases. The CDR3 has 15 amino acids. CDR3 in amino acids: CASKSGTGRSYEQYF. The CDR3 DNA reads TGTGCCAGCAAATCGGGGACAGGGCGCTCCTACGAGCAGTACTTC.

This clonotype has a count of ten or more. The V call is TRBV7-2, the J call TRBJ2-5; 8 bases are a match to TRBD2. Germline-derived CDR1 and CDR2 are SGHTA and FQGNSA. The junction had 8 bases not matched to a gene; V was cut back by 4 bases and J by 4 bases. The CDR3 consists of 15 residues. The CDR3 DNA follows: TGTGCCAGCAGCTCAGGCGGGGGGCCCCTAGAGACCCAGTACTTC. Protein product: CASSSGGGPLETQYF.

CDR3 region: CASSPGTARSTEAFF. The CDR3 DNA reads as TGTGCCAGTAGCCCAGGGACAGCCCGTAGCACTGAAGCTTTCTTT. The chain uses TRBV19 and TRBJ1-1, with 7 bases identical to TRBD1. V lost 6 bases to trimming and J lost 4 bases; unmatched junction nucleotides: 11. The CDR3 has 15 residues. The germline V gene has CDR1 LNHDA and CDR2 SQIVND (reference sequence). The complete variable domain, with remaining parts taken from reference TRBV19 and TRBJ1-1, reads DGGITQSPKYLFRKEGQNVTLSCEQNLNHDAMYWYRQDPGQGLRLIYYSQIVNDFQKGDIAEGYSVSREKKESFPLTVTSAQKNPTAFYLCASSPGTARSTEAFFGQGTRLTVV.

This clonotype was picked up a small number of times. The rearrangement uses TRBV3-1 and TRBJ2-1; 7 nucleotides align to TRBD2. The germline CDR1 and CDR2 sequences are LGHDT and YNNKEL (reference sequence). There are 16 residues in the CDR3. J gave up 1 base and V 8 bases, and 11 bases lay outside the gene matches. The chain's CDR3 is CASSLGGRGSYNEQFF. The DNA for the CDR3 is TGTGCCAGCTCCCTGGGAGGGAGGGGATCCTACAATGAGCAGTTCTTC.

V and J are TRBV7-6 and TRBJ2-7; a possible D gene is TRBD2 (6 bases). This CDR3 region has 16 residues. Trimming shortened V by 5 bases and J by 0 bases, and 17 bases separated the two germline ends. Germline assignment: CDR1 SGHVS and CDR2 FNYEAQ. The CDR3 loop reads CASSPGGWRDSYEQYF. The CDR3 DNA reads TGTGCCAGCAGCCCCGGCGGGTGGCGGGACTCCTACGAGCAGTACTTC.

The genes are TRBV2 and TRBJ1-4, with a weak D call TRBD1 (5 bases). The CDR3 has 16 amino acids. Trimming removed 7 bases from V and 0 bases from J, with 15 bases in between. The germline V gene encodes CDR1 SNHLY and CDR2 FYNNEI. In DNA form, the CDR3 reads TGTGCCAGCACCTACAGGCCCCGGGCAACTAATGAAAAACTGTTTTTT. The encoded protein is CASTYRPRATNEKLFF. Looking up the rest from reference TRBV2 and TRBJ1-4 gives the full variable domain: EPEVTQTPSHQVTQMGQEVILRCVPISNHLYFYWYRQILGQKVEFLVSFYNNEISEKSEIFDDQFSVERPDGSNFTLKIRSTKLEDSAMYFCASTYRPRATNEKLFFGSGTQLSVL.

This clonotype was seen more than once but under ten times. This chain uses TRBV6-8 with TRBJ1-5; D perhaps matches TRBD1 (5 bases). The ends were cut back, 2 bases at V and 7 bases at J, with 9 bases in the middle. The CDR3 has 13 amino acids. The V gene's germline CDR1 is MNHGY and CDR2 SAAAGT. CDR3 coding DNA: TGTGCCAGCAGTTACCGGGGCAGCCAGCCCCAGCATTTT. It yields the protein CASSYRGSQPQHF.

The chain couples TRBV4-1 to TRBJ1-6; D is undetermined. V lost 0 bases to trimming and J lost 0 bases, with 6 bases between them. This CDR3 region has 16 residues. Germline V gene sequence: CDR1 MGHRA, CDR2 YSYEKL. CDR3 sequence: CASSQDQSSYNSPLHF. The CDR3 region has the DNA TGCGCCAGCAGCCAAGACCAGAGCTCCTATAATTCACCCCTCCACTTT.

There are a few counts of this clonotype. The V gene is TRBV7-8, the J gene TRBJ1-3; no firm D call. This CDR3 has 15 residues. Per the germline V gene, CDR1 is SGHVS and CDR2 is FQNEAQ. V lost 4 bases, J lost 1 base, and 11 bases lay in between. The CDR3 here is CASSSLRGSGNTIYF. CDR3 DNA: TGTGCCAGCAGCTCCCTACGGGGTTCTGGAAACACCATATATTTT.

V usage is TRBV12-5 and J usage is TRBJ2-7; no clear D. Germline V gene lookup returns CDR1 LGHNT and CDR2 FRNRAP. The V end lost 1 base, the J end lost 0 bases, and 4 bases lay between the germline ends. This CDR3 contains 13 residues. CDR3 DNA: TGTGCTAGTGGTTTGGGGCCCTCCTACGAGCAGTACTTC. It yields the protein CASGLGPSYEQYF.